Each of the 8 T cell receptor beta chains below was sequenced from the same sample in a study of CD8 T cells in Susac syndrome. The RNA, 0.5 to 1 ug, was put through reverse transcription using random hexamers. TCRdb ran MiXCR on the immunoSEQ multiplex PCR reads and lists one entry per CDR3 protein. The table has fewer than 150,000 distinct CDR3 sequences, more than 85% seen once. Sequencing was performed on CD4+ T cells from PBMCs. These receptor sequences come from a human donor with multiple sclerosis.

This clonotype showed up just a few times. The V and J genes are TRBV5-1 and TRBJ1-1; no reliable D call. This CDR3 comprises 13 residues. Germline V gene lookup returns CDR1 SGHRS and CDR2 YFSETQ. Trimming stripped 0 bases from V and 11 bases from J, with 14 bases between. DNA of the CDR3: TGCGCCAGCAGCTTGGAGGACTCCTTCGAGGCTTTCTTT. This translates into CASSLEDSFEAFF.

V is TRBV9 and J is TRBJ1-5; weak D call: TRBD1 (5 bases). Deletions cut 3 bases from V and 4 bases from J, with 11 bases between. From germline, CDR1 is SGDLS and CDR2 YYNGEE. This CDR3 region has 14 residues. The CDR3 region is CASSAGLHNQPQHF. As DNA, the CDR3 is TGTGCCAGCAGCGCGGGGCTACATAATCAGCCCCAGCATTTT.

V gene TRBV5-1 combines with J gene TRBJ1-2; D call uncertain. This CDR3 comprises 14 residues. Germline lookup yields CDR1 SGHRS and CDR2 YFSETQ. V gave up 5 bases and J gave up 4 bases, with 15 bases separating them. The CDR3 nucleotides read TGCGCCAGCAGTTCCCCCAGCGGTGGCTATGGCTACACCTTC. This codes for CASSSPSGGYGYTF.

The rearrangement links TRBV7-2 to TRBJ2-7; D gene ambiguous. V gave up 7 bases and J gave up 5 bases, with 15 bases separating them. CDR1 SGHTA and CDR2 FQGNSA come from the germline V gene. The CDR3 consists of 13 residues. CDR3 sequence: CASTRRSWDEQYF. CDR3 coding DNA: TGTGCCAGCACCAGGCGGAGTTGGGACGAGCAGTACTTC.

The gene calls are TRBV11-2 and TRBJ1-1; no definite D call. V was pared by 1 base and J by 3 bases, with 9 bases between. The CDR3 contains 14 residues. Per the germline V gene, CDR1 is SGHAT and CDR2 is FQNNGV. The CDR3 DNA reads TGTGCCAGCAGCTTAGTTCCCGAGGACACTGAAGCTTTCTTT. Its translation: CASSLVPEDTEAFF.

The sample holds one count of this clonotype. CDR3 residues: CASSLQGEAFF. Written as DNA, the CDR3 is TGTGCCAGCAGCTTACAGGGAGAGGCTTTCTTT. The chain uses TRBV7-2 and TRBJ1-1; a weak D match, TRBD1 (5 bases). The CDR3 has 11 residues. The germline gives CDR1 SGHTA, CDR2 FQGNSA. V gave up 2 bases and J gave up 11 bases, with 9 bases separating them.

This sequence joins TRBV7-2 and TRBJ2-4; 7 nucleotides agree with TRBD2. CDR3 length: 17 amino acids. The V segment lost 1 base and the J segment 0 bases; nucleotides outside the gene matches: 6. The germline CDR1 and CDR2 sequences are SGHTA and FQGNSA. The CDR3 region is CASSLVAAGVAKNIQYF. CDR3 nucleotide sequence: TGTGCCAGCAGCTTAGTAGCGGCGGGGGTAGCCAAAAACATTCAGTACTTC.

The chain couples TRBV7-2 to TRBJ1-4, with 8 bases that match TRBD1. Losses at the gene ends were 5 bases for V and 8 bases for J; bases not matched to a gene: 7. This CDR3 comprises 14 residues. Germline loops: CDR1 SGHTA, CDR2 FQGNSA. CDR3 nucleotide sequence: TGTGCCAGCAGCCCCGGACAGGGTAGGGAAAAACTGTTTTTT. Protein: CASSPGQGREKLFF.